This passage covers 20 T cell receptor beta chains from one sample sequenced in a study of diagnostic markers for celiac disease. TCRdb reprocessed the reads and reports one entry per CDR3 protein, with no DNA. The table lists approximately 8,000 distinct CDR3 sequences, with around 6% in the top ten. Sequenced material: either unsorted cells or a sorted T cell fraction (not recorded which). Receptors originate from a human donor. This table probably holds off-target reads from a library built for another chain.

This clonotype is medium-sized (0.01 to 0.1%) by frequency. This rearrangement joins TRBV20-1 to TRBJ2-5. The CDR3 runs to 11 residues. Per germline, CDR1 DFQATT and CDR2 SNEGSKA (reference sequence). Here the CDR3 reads CSGVLVETQYF.

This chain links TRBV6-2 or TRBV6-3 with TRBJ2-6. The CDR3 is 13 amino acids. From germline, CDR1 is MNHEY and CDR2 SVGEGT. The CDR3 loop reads CASIKSGANVLTF.

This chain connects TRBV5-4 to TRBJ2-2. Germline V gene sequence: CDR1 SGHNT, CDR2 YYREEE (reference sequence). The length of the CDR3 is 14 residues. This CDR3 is CASKPGTNTGELFF.

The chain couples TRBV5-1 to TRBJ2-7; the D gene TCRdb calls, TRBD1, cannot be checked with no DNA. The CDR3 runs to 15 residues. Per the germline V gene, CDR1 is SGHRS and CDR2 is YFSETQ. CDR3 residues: CASSLDPGQGYEQYF.

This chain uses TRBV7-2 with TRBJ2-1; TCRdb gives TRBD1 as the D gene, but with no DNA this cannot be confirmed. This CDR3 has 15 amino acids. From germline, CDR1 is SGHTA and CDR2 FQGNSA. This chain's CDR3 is CASSFAKGRRGEQFF.

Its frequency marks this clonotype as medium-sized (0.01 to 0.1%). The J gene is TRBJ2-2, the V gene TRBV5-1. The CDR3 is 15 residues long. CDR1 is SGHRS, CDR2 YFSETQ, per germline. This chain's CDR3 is CASSLVSGNTGELFF.

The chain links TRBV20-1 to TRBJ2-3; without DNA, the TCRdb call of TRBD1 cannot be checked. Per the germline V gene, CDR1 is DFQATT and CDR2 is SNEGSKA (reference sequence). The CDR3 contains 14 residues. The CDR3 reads CSARDQLGGDTQYF.

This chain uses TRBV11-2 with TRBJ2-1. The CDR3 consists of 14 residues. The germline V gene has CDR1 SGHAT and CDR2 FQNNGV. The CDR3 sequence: CASSSRRQANEQFF.

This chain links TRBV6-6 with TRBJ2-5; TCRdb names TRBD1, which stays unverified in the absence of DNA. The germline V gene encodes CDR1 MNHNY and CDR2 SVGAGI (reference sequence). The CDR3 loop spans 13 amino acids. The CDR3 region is CASTTGNQETQYF.

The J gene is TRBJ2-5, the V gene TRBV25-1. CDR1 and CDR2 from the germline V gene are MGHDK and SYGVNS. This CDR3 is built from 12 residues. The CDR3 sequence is CASSLEVGTQYF.

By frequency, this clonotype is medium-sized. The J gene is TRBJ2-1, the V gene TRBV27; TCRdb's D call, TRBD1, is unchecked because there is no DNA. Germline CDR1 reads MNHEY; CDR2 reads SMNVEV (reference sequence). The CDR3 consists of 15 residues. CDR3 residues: CASSPGTGLANEQFF.

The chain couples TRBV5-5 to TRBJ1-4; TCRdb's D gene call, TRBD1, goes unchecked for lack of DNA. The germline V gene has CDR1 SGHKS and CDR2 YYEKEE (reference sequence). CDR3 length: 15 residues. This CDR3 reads CASSNRPGTVGKLFF.

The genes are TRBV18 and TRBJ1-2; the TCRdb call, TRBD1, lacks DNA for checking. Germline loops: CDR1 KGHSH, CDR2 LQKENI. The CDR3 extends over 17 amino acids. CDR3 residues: CASSPGTGGLQNYGYTF. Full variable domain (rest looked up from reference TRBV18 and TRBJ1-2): NAGVMQNPRHLVRRRGQEARLRCSPMKGHSHVYWYRQLPEEGLKFMVYLQKENIIDESGMPKERFSAEFPKEGPSILRIQQVVRGDSAAYFCASSPGTGGLQNYGYTFGSGTRLTVV.

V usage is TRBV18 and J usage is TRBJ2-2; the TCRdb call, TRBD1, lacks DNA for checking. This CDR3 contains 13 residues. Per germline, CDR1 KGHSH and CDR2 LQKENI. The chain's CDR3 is CATAQGIAGELFF.

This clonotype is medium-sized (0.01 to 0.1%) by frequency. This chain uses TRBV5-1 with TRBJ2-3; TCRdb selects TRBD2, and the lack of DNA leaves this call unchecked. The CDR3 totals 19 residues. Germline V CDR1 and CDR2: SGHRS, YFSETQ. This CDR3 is CASSLVILAGGRSTDTQYF.

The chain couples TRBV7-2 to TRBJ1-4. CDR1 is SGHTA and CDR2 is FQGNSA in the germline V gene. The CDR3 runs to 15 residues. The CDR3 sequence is CASSLQQATNEKLFF.

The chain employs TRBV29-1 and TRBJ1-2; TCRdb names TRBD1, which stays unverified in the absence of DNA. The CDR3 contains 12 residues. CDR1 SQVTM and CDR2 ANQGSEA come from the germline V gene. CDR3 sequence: CSVRSGYYGYTF.

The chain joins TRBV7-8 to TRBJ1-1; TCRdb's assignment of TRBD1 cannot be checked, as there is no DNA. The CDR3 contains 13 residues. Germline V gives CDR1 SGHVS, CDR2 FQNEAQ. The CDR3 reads CASRQVSDTEAFF.

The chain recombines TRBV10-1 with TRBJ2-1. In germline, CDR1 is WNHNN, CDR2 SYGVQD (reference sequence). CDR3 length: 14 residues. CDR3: CASTSGCSYNEQFF.

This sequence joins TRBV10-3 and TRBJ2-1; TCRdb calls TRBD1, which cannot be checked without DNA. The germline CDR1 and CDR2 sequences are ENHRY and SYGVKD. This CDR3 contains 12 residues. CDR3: CAISELRDEQFF.